The source of this T cell receptor (beta chain) is a study of blood T cell repertoires in COVID-19 (dated by TCRdb to 2020 to 2022). Regarding the research as a whole: Samples from collaborators originated in the United States, Italy and Spain and spanned both the acute and convalescent phases of COVID-19. The prospective study material was composed of cDNA or gDNA derived from T cells, B-cell-depleted T cells, or PBMCs. Deeply sampled blood TCRbeta repertoires from subjects exposed to, actively infected with, or recovered from COVID-19 were included in the dataset. The repertoires were made available in a free public database intended to serve as a resource for research on the immune response to SARS-CoV-2. Samples were obtained from the ongoing ImmuneRACE study (first 160 participants) and from about 1,300 subjects provided by 6 global collaborators. Nearly every sample came with metadata listing a de-identified subject ID, COVID-19 status, age in years and sex. Where available, HLA class I and class II types were taken from metadata supplied by the sample provider and were not determined by assay-based typing. Points the paper makes about the study in general: The quantity of clinical and demographic metadata differed by source and by participant and was supplied without curation.

Whole blood was collected in K2EDTA tubes by collaborating institutions according to the institutions' own protocols. For TCRbeta analysis, collaborators shipped samples as frozen whole blood, isolated PBMCs, or DNA extracted from either of those sample types. The germline V gene (reference sequence) yields WNHNN for CDR1 and SYGVQD for CDR2. Trimming removed 2 bases from V and 8 bases from J, leaving 12 bases between the germline ends. From its cysteine to its phenylalanine, the CDR3 spans 13 amino acids. The kept DNA is CDR3 alone, 39 bases in frame from the first base. A remark on this clone: Its antigen is still unknown. No per-base quality is available; no much larger clone lies one base away.

The immunoSEQ Assay, a bias-controlled multiplex PCR, was used to amplify TCRbeta CDR3 regions from genomic DNA. As for how the authors treated the data: The number of nucleated cells in each sample was estimated by amplification of reference gene primers within the assay. To quantify the absolute abundance of each unique TCRbeta CDR3 rearrangement, sequence reads were collapsed and filtered. For each sample, productive Simpson clonality was calculated by taking the square root of Simpson's diversity index across productive rearrangements. The clones in this table, taken by TCRdb from immuneACCESS, are in-frame only. Not every clone is retained; where verified, under half of the shortfall comes from an unresolved V gene, and the cause of the rest is unknown. That table is the source of V, J and clone size, and D and trimming were worked out from the DNA. The sample table records around 80,000 clones; about 80% of these occur just once. In total, the top ten clones hold under 15% of the sample.

The origin of this receptor is a human donor in a cohort sampled during active COVID-19. The chain joins TRBV10-1 to TRBJ1-2, with a tentative D gene TRBD1 over 6 matching bases. Sequencing was performed on peripheral blood. The CDR3 has the sequence CASSEHREGGYTF. The DNA is as follows: TGCGCCAGCAGTGAGCACAGGGAAGGCGGCTACACCTTC.